This passage covers 14 T cell receptor beta chains from one sample sequenced in a study of shared clonotypes between healthy human individuals. Produced via immunoSEQ multiplex PCR; TCRdb's table is partial and in-frame only. The sample has over a million clones; roughly 96% are singletons. Sequencing used naive CD4+ T cells sorted from blood. As to subset: CD45RA+ positively selected. Every receptor here comes from a man aged 25-40 years in good health.

This clone was detected once. The chain combines TRBV6-5 with TRBJ2-3; D unresolved. The CDR3 sequence is 13 residues long. The V and J ends lost 7 bases and 4 bases respectively, with 12 bases between them. Germline CDR1 reads MNHEY; CDR2 reads SVGAGI. The CDR3 here is CASTPRMADTQYF. The CDR3 nucleotides read TGTGCCAGCACCCCTCGAATGGCAGATACGCAGTATTTT.

The chain couples TRBV27 to TRBJ2-3, with D possibly being TRBD1 (6 bases). Per the germline V gene, CDR1 is MNHEY and CDR2 is SMNVEV (reference sequence). This CDR3 has 15 amino acids. The ends were cut back, 3 bases at V and 2 bases at J, with 12 bases in the middle. The CDR3 sequence: CASSLGAGDTDTQYF. In DNA, the CDR3 is TGTGCCAGCAGTTTGGGGGCAGGGGACACAGATACGCAGTATTTT.

This clone was found once. Other DNA sequences in this sample translate to the same CDR3. The CDR3 coding sequence is TGTGCCAGCAGCGTAGGGACAGGGTTGTACGAGCAGTACTTC. It translates to CASSVGTGLYEQYF. The V call is TRBV9, the J call TRBJ2-7; TRBD1 aligns across 8 bases. The CDR3 covers 14 residues. Germline-derived CDR1 and CDR2 are SGDLS and YYNGEE. The V and J ends lost 0 bases and 4 bases, in that order; junction bases with no gene match: 3.

This rearrangement joins TRBV12-5 to TRBJ2-3; 13 bases match TRBD2. V dropped 5 bases and J dropped 4; count of bases not matched to a gene: 6. The CDR3 runs 16 residues. From germline, CDR1 is LGHNT and CDR2 FRNRAP. The CDR3 DNA reads TGTGCTAGTGGTCCCGGACTAGCGGGAGTAGCAGATACGCAGTATTTT. Translating it yields CASGPGLAGVADTQYF.

As regards this clone: The same CDR3 can be traced to other DNA sequences in this sample. The chain combines TRBV2 with TRBJ2-7; D ambiguous. The CDR3 length is 13 residues. Trimming removed 2 bases from V and 3 bases from J, with 8 bases in between. Germline V gene sequence: CDR1 SNHLY, CDR2 FYNNEI. The CDR3 DNA reads TGTGCCAGCAGTGAATTAGGCGGCTACGAGCAGTACTTC. Translating gives CASSELGGYEQYF.

This sequence joins TRBV7-8 and TRBJ2-7, with D possibly being TRBD2 (6 bases). The CDR3 length is 15 residues. CDR1 SGHVS and CDR2 FQNEAQ come from the germline V gene. Trimming stripped 1 base from V and 3 bases from J, with 13 bases between. CDR3 region: CASSLGGGGLYEQYF. In DNA, the CDR3 is TGTGCCAGCAGCTTAGGAGGAGGAGGGCTCTACGAGCAGTACTTC.

The rearrangement uses TRBV29-1 and TRBJ2-1; 12 nucleotides match TRBD1. From germline, CDR1 is SQVTM and CDR2 ANQGSEA. V was clipped by 6 bases and J by 9 bases; unmatched bases: 24. CDR3 length: 19 amino acids. CDR3 loop: CSVPGQGATGLTTRGEQFF. CDR3 DNA sequence: TGCAGCGTGCCGGGACAGGGGGCAACGGGACTCACGACACGGGGTGAGCAGTTCTTC.

CDR3 DNA: TGTGCCAGCAGCGTTAGCGGGAGGGCCACAGATACGCAGTATTTT. Its protein is CASSVSGRATDTQYF. V and J are TRBV7-2 and TRBJ2-3; 11 bases line up with TRBD2. Germline V lookup: CDR1 SGHTA, CDR2 FQGNSA. CDR3 size: 15 residues. Germline trimming cut 5 bases from V and 2 bases from J; bases unmatched to any gene: 3.

V and J are TRBV10-3 and TRBJ1-5; D is unresolved. CDR1 is ENHRY, CDR2 SYGVKD, per germline. This CDR3 comprises 13 residues. V lost 4 bases and J 5 bases, leaving 9 bases between the germline ends. The CDR3 bases are TGTGCCATCAGTGCGGGCAGCTATCAGCCCCAGCATTTT. It is translated as CAISAGSYQPQHF.

The V call is TRBV13, the J call TRBJ2-1; 9 nucleotides match TRBD2. CDR1 and CDR2 from the germline V gene are PRHDT and FYEKMQ (reference sequence). This CDR3 comprises 15 residues. The trim removed 4 bases at V and 4 bases at J, leaving 5 bases unmatched. Here the CDR3 DNA reads TGTGCCAGCAGCTCCCGAGGACTAGCGTACAATGAGCAGTTCTTC. Translation: CASSSRGLAYNEQFF.

The genes are TRBV10-1 and TRBJ2-7; D is ambiguous. CDR1 is WNHNN, CDR2 SYGVQD, per germline (reference sequence). V gave up 7 bases and J gave up 2 bases, with 6 bases separating them. The CDR3 contains 11 residues. The CDR3 sequence: CASTRAYEQYF. The CDR3 DNA reads TGCGCCAGCACTAGAGCCTACGAGCAGTACTTC.

The chain combines TRBV4-3 with TRBJ2-1, with 8 bases aligning to TRBD2. CDR1 is LGHNA, CDR2 YSLEER, per germline. V was pared by 2 bases and J by 0 bases, with 15 bases of the junction left unmatched. The CDR3 is made up of 20 amino acids. As DNA, the CDR3 is TGCGCCAGCAGCCAATTCCCGGGAGGGCATCGGTTTAGCTCCTACAATGAGCAGTTCTTC. It yields the protein CASSQFPGGHRFSSYNEQFF.

Of note for this clone: Other nucleotide sequences from this sample produce the same CDR3. This CDR3 reads CATSRDLAGAYNEQFF. The DNA of the CDR3 is TGTGCCACCAGCAGAGATCTAGCGGGAGCCTACAATGAGCAGTTCTTC. V usage is TRBV15 and J usage is TRBJ2-1; TRBD2 agrees at 10 bases. The germline gives CDR1 LNHNV, CDR2 YYDKDF (reference sequence). The V and J ends lost 0 bases and 2 bases, in that order; junction bases with no gene match: 1. The CDR3 contains 16 residues. The complete variable domain, with remaining parts taken from reference TRBV15 and TRBJ2-1, reads DAMVIQNPRYQVTQFGKPVTLSCSQTLNHNVMYWYQQKSSQAPKLLFHYYDKDFNNEADTPDNFQSRRPNTSFCFLDIRSPGLGDTAMYLCATSRDLAGAYNEQFFGPGTRLTVL.

V and J are TRBV28 and TRBJ1-5; no definite D call. This CDR3 is 13 amino acids long. The germline V gene has CDR1 MDHEN and CDR2 SYDVKM. The CDR3 DNA follows: TGTGCTATAAAACAGCCGGGTCGCCAGCCCCAGCATTTT. Protein product: CAIKQPGRQPQHF.